The following is a T cell receptor beta chain sequence with its context. Its antigen is unknown. Base-call qualities are not available, and no considerably larger clone is one nucleotide away. The immunoSEQ Assay, a bias-controlled multiplex PCR, was used to amplify TCRbeta CDR3 regions from genomic DNA. As for the authors' bioinformatics: The number of nucleated cells in each sample was estimated from the amplification of reference gene primers within the assay. To quantify the absolute abundance of each unique TCRbeta CDR3 rearrangement, sequence reads were collapsed and filtered. For each sample, productive Simpson clonality was calculated as the square root of Simpson's diversity index across productive rearrangements. The table was pulled from immuneACCESS by TCRdb, which kept in-frame rearrangements only. Such tables lose some clones; where checked, under half of the loss comes from unresolved V genes, and the rest has no known cause. That table supplies the V and J calls and clone size; D and trimming were determined from the DNA. Recorded for this sample are about 170,000 clones; 70% to 90% of them occurred a single time. Roughly 9.7% of the sample comes from the top ten.

This sample was included in a study of blood T cell repertoires in COVID-19 (dated by TCRdb to 2018 to 2020). Concerning the study at large: Samples covering the acute and convalescent phases of COVID-19 were provided by collaborators in the United States, Italy and Spain. The material from the prospective study consisted of cDNA or gDNA derived from T cells, B-cell-depleted T cells, or PBMCs. Deeply sampled blood TCRbeta repertoires from subjects exposed to, actively infected with, or recovered from COVID-19 were included in the dataset. The repertoires were released in a freely available public database intended as a resource for research on the immune response to SARS-CoV-2. Samples were obtained from the ongoing ImmuneRACE study (first 160 participants) and from 1,254 subjects provided by 6 global collaborators. Sample metadata almost always included a de-identified subject ID, COVID-19 status, age in years and sex. Where available, HLA class I and class II types were obtained from metadata supplied by the sample provider rather than from assay-based typing.

At one collaborating source in Seattle, patients were enrolled during active infection and were followed longitudinally through the course of disease. The collaborating institutions used their own protocols to collect whole blood in K2EDTA tubes. For TCRbeta analysis, collaborators shipped samples as frozen whole blood, isolated PBMCs, or DNA extracted from either of those sample types. The full study reports these points: How much clinical and demographic metadata was included differed by source and by participant, and the metadata was provided uncurated.

CDR1 SGHTA and CDR2 FQGTGA are derived from the germline V gene. The CDR3 goes from the cysteine to the phenylalanine over 17 residues. The only DNA kept is the CDR3, 51 bases in frame from the first base. Trimming leaves V shorter by 1 base and J shorter by 6 bases, with the junction holding 10 bases beyond the gene matches. Material for sequencing was peripheral blood. This clonotype was sampled from a woman in her sixties with COVID-19, enrolled during active disease. This receptor chain uses TRBV7-3 and TRBJ2-1; TRBD2 lines up with 9 middle nucleotides. This receptor carries the CDR3 CASSLIAAGGRPNEQFF. The sequenced DNA: TGTGCCAGCAGCTTAATAGCCGCGGGAGGGCGTCCCAATGAGCAGTTCTTC.